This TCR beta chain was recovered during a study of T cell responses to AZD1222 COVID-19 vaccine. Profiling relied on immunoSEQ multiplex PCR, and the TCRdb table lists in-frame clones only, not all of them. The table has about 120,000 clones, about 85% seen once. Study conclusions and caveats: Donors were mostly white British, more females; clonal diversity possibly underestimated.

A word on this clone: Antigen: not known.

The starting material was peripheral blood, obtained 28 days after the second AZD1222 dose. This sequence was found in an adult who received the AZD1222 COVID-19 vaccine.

Here the CDR3 DNA reads TGTGCCAGCAGCCAAGATGTGGGGCCCTCCTACGAGCAGTACTTC. Protein product: CASSQDVGPSYEQYF. The V call is TRBV4-2, the J call TRBJ2-7, with D possibly matching TRBD1 (5 bases). The ends were cut back, 0 bases at V and 0 bases at J, with 9 bases in the middle. The CDR3 has 15 amino acids. CDR1 and CDR2 from the germline V gene are LGHNA and YNFKEQ.